This TCR beta chain is drawn from a study of blood T cell repertoires in COVID-19. Assay: immunoSEQ multiplex PCR; the TCRdb copy retains only in-frame clones and omits some. Among about 100,000 clones listed, approximately 86% were seen once. Trimming removed 3 bases from V and 6 bases from J; junction bases left unmatched: 5. The CDR3 has 13 residues. This clone was counted between two and nine times. This chain connects TRBV12-3 or TRBV12-4 to TRBJ2-7, with 7 bases fitting TRBD1. The receptor was derived from a woman in her sixties with acute or convalescent COVID-19. What was sequenced was peripheral blood. CDR3 DNA sequence: TGTGCCAGCAGTTTCGGACAGGCCTCCGAGCAGTACGTC. This encodes CASSFGQASEQYV.